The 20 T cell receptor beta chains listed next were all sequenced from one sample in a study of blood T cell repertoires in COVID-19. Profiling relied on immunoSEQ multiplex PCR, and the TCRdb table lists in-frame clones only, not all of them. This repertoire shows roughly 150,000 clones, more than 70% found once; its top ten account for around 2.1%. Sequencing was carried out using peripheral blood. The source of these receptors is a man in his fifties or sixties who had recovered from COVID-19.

The CDR3 DNA is TGCGCCAGCAGCCCCTCCTCTAGCGGGGGGGCGGGCACCGGGGAGCTGTTTTTT. Protein sequence: CASSPSSSGGAGTGELFF. The chain joins TRBV10-2 to TRBJ2-2; 12 positions match TRBD2. The CDR3 runs to 18 residues. V shed 6 bases and J 4 bases; nucleotides not matched to a gene: 12. Germline V gene lookup returns CDR1 WSHSY and CDR2 SAAADI.

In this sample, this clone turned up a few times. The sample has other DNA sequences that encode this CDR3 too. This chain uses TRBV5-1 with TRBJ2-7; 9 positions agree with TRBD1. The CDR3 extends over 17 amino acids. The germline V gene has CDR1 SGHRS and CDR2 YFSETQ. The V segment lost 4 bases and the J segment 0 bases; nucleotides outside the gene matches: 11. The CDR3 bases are TGCGCCAGCAGCCCCGGGACAGGGCACTTCATCTCCTACGAGCAGTACTTC. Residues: CASSPGTGHFISYEQYF. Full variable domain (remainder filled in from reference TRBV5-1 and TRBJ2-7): KAGVTQTPRYLIKTRGQQVTLSCSPISGHRSVSWYQQTPGQGLQFLFEYFSETQRNKGNFPGRFSGRQFSNSRSEMNVSTLELGDSALYLCASSPGTGHFISYEQYFGPGTRLTVT.

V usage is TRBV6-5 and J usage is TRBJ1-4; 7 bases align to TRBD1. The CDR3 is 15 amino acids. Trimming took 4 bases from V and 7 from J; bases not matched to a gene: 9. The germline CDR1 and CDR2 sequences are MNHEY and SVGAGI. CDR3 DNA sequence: TGTGCCAGCAGTTCTCCGACAGGGCCGGGTGAAAAACTGTTTTTT. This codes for CASSSPTGPGEKLFF.

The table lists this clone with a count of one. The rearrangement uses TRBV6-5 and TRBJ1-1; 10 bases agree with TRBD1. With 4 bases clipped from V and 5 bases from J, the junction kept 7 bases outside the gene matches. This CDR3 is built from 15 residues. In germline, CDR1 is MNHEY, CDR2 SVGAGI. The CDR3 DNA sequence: TGTGCCAGCAGTTCAAGACAGGGGGCTGGAACTGAAGCTTTCTTT. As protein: CASSSRQGAGTEAFF.

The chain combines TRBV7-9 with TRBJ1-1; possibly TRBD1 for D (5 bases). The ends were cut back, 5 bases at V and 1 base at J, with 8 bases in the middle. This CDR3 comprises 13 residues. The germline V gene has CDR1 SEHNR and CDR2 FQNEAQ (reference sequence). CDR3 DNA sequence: TGTGCCAGCAGCCCCGGGGGGAACACTGAAGCTTTCTTT. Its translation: CASSPGGNTEAFF.

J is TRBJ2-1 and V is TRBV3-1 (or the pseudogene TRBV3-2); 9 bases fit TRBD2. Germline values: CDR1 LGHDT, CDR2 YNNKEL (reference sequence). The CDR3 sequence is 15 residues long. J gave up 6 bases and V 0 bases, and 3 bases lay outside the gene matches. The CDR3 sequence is CASSQEPSGINEQFF. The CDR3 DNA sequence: TGTGCCAGCAGCCAAGAACCTAGCGGGATCAATGAGCAGTTCTTC.

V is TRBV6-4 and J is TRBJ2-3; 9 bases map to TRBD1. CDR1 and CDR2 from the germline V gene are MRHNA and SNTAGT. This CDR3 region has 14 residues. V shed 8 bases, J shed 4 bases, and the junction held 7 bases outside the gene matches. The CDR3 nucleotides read TGTGCCAGCGGGGCAACAGGGGGCGCAGATACGCAGTATTTT. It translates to CASGATGGADTQYF.

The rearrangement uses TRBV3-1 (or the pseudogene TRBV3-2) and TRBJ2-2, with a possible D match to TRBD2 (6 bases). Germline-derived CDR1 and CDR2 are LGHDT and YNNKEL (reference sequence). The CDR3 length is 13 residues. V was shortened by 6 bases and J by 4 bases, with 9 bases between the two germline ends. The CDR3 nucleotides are TGTGCCAGCAGGGGCGGGACCACCGGGGAGCTGTTTTTT. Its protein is CASRGGTTGELFF.

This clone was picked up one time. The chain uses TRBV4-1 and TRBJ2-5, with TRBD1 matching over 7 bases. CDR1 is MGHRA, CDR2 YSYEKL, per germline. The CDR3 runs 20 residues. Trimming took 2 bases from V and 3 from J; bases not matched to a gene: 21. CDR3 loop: CASSQLIRDSWAALEETQYF. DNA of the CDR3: TGCGCCAGCAGCCAACTGATAAGGGACAGTTGGGCAGCATTAGAAGAGACCCAGTACTTC.

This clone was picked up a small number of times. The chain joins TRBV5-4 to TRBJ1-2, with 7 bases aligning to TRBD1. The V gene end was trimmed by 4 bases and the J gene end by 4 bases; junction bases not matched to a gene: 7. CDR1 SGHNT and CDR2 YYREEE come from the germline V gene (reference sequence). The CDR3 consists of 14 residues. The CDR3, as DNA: TGTGCCAGCAGCATCTGGGGACAGTCCTATGGCTACACCTTC. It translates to CASSIWGQSYGYTF. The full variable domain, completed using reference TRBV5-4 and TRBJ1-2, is ETGVTQSPTHLIKTRGQQVTLRCSSQSGHNTVSWYQQALGQGPQFIFQYYREEENGRGNFPPRFSGLQFPNYSSELNVNALELDDSALYLCASSIWGQSYGYTFGSGTRLTVV.

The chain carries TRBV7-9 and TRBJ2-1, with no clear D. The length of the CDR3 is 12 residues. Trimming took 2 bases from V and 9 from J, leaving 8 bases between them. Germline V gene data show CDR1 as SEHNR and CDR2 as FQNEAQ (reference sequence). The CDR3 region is CASSLTTGEQFF. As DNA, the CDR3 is TGTGCCAGCAGCTTAACCACTGGTGAGCAGTTCTTC.

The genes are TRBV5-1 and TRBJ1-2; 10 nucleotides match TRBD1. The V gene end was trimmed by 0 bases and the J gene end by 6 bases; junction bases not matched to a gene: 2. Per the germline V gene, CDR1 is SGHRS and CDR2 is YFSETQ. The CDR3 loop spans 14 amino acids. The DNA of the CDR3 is TGCGCCAGCAGCTTGGGACAGGGGGCGCATGGCTACACCTTC. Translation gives CASSLGQGAHGYTF.

DNA for the CDR3: TGTGCCAGCAGTCCTCAGACAGGGGGCAGCTACGAGCAGTACTTC. This sequence encodes CASSPQTGGSYEQYF. V usage is TRBV27 and J usage is TRBJ2-7, with TRBD1 identical over 10 bases. The germline V gene has CDR1 MNHEY and CDR2 SMNVEV (reference sequence). The CDR3 is 15 amino acids. J gave up 3 bases and V 5 bases, and 7 bases lay outside the gene matches.

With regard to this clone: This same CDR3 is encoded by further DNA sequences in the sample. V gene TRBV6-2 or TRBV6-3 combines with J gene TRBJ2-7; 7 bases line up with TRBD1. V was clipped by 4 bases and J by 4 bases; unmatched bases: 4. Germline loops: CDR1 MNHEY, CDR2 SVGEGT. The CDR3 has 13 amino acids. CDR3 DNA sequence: TGTGCCAGCAGTTGGGACAGCAGTTACGAGCAGTACTTC. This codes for CASSWDSSYEQYF.

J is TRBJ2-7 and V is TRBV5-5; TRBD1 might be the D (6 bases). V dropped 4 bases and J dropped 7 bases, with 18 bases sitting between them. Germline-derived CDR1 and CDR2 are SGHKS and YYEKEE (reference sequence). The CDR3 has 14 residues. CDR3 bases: TGTGCCAGCAGCCCGGACAGACAGAACTGGGAGCAGTACTTC. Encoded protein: CASSPDRQNWEQYF.

This CDR3 is CAISETGGSYEQYF. The CDR3 DNA follows: TGTGCCATCAGTGAGACAGGGGGCTCCTACGAGCAGTACTTC. The chain couples TRBV10-3 to TRBJ2-7; TRBD1 aligns across 8 bases. Trimming removed 2 bases from V and 0 bases from J; junction bases left unmatched: 0. This CDR3 has 14 residues. CDR1 is ENHRY and CDR2 is SYGVKD in the germline V gene.

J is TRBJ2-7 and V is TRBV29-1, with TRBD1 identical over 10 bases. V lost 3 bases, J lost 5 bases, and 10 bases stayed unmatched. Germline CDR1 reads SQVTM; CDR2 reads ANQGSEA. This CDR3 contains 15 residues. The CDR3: CSVDGPGQGYNEQYF. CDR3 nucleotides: TGCAGCGTTGATGGACCGGGACAGGGGTACAACGAGCAGTACTTC.

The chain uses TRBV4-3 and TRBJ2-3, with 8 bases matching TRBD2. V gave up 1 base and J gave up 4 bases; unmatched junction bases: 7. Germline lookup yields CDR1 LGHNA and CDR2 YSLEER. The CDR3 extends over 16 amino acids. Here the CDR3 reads CASSQVRGRIADTQYF. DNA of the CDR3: TGCGCCAGCAGCCAAGTTCGCGGGAGGATTGCAGATACGCAGTATTTT.

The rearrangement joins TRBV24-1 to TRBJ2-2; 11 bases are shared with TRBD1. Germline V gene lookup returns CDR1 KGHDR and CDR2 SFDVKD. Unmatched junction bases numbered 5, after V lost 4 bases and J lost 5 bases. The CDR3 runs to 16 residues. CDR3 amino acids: CATSDTGTGGTGELFF. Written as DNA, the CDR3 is TGTGCCACCAGTGACACCGGGACAGGGGGGACCGGGGAGCTGTTTTTT.

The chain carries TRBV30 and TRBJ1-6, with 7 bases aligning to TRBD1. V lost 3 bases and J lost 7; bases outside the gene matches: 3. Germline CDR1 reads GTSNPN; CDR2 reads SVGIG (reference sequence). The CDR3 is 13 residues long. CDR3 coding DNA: TGTGCCTGGAGCGGGACAGTGAATTCACCCCTCCACTTT. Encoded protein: CAWSGTVNSPLHF.